The next 2 T cell receptor beta chains were all read from a single sample in a study of T cell responses to AZD1222 COVID-19 vaccine. Assay used: immunoSEQ multiplex PCR; TCRdb lists only in-frame clones, some missing. The sample has fewer than 200,000 clones; almost 90% are singletons. The specimen was peripheral blood, collected on day 0 of AZD1222 vaccination. All receptors derive from an adult in good health.

The chain combines TRBV9 with TRBJ2-1; no firm D call. Germline lookup yields CDR1 SGDLS and CDR2 YYNGEE. CDR3 length: 13 residues. V dropped 3 bases and J dropped 0 bases, with 4 bases sitting between them. The CDR3 bases are TGTGCCAGCAGCGGGGACTCCTACAATGAGCAGTTCTTC. Its protein product is CASSGDSYNEQFF.

V is TRBV7-9 and J is TRBJ1-6, with D possibly being TRBD1 (5 bases). The ends were cut back, 6 bases at V and 6 bases at J, with 21 bases in the middle. Germline lookup yields CDR1 SEHNR and CDR2 FQNEAQ (reference sequence). The CDR3 totals 17 residues. The CDR3, as DNA: TGTGCCAGCAGTCGGGGTGGGGGTTTTGAATTTAATTCACCCCTCCACTTT. The encoded protein is CASSRGGGFEFNSPLHF.